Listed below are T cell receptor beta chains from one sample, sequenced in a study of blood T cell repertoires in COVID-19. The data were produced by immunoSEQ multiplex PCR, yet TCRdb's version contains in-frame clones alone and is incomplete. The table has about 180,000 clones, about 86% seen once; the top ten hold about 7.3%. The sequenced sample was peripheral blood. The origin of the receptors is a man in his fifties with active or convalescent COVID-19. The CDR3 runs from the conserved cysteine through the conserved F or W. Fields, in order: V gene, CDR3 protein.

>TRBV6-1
CASSEVGLHWALHF
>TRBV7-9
CASSPRQGNYGYTF
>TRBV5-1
CASSFDREGTTQYF
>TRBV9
CASSVDLSTDTQYF
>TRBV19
CASSVVSPNQPQHF
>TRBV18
CASSPLQGTDTQYF
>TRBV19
CASSILAGTEAFF
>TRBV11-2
CASSQNRVYGYTF
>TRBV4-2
CASSQDTSASQYF
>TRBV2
CASSTGQGYEQYF
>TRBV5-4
CASSRPDRGQETQYF
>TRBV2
CASKRGGLTVTNYGYTF
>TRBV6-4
CASSSSDRAGYGYTF
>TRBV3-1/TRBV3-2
CASSRLGDSGNTIYF
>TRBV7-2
CASSLDGQPQHF
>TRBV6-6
CASSLQGNYGYTF
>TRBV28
CASSPAGSGEGSGNTIYF
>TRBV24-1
CATSDLGQGGDTQYF
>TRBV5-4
CASRPGSGKIQETQYF
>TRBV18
CASSMTGDDTEAFF
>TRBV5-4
CASSKGDRVEQYF
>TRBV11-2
CASSPRDYGYTF
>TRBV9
CASSPEGAGGPVRREQYF
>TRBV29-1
CSASGQGASEQYF
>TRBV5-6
CASSLVRTYEQYF